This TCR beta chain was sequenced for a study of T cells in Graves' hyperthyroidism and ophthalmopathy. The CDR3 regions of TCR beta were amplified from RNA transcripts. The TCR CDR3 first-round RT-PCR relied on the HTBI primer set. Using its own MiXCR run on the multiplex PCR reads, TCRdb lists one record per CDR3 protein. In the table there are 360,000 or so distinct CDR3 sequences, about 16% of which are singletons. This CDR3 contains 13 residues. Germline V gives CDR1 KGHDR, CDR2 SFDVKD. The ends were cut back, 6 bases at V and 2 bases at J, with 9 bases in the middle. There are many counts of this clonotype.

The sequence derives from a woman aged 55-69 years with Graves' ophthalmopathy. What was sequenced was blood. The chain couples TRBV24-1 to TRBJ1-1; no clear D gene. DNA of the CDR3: TGTGCCACCAGTCCCGGGGAAAACACTGAAGCTTTCTTT. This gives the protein CATSPGENTEAFF.